This TCR beta chain was recorded in a study of graft-versus-host responses after intestinal transplantation (dated by TCRdb to the early 2020s). Describing the broader study: The transplants that recipients received were multivisceral, liver-intestinal, or isolated intestinal. Anti-thymocyte globulin induction was given to all recipients, followed by maintenance tacrolimus and steroids for approximately three years. Instead of going to the commercial service, samples from three later patients were sequenced in-house on an Illumina MiSeq and processed with MiXCR. The cohort enrolled around 25 intestinal transplant recipients including one retransplant, and a few patients lacking pretransplant specimens were excluded. To identify alloreactive clones, pre-transplant mixed lymphocyte reaction products were sequenced and compared with unstimulated pre-transplant donor and recipient T cells. A peak of at least 4% donor T cells among recipient peripheral blood mononuclear cells was the definition used for donor T cell macrochimerism. Graft-versus-host and host-versus-graft alloreactive T cell clones were tracked in the graft, circulation and bone marrow after intestinal transplantation using bulk TCR-beta CDR3 sequencing. Overall results and qualifications from the work: GvH clones were detected in recipient bone marrow, and some of these GvH clones were observed earlier in ileal mucosa or blood, consistent with an intestinal mucosal origin. Early after transplant, peak levels of circulating GvH clones were associated with declines in HvG clones. In the allografts of patients with donor T cell macrochimerism, GvH to HvG T cell clonal ratios were high. The relatively low number and heterogeneity of intestinal transplant patients limited the conclusions.

A distance of 13 bases separates the germline ends of V and J, which lose 4 bases and 5 bases respectively. The cysteine opens and the phenylalanine closes a CDR3 of 14 amino acids. Only the CDR3 portion is preserved as DNA: 42 bases, with reading frame beginning at the first base. In the germline V gene, CDR1 corresponds to MNHEY and CDR2 to SVGAGI. The time point label for this specimen denotes: cells obtained before transplantation from donor or recipient. CD3+CD4+ and CD3+CD8+ populations were FACS-sorted from unstimulated pre-transplant donor and recipient cells taken from spleen or lymph nodes. Concerning this clone: The specificity of this receptor is unknown. The sample holds no much larger clone one base away, and base qualities are not on file.

To prepare the library, the immunoSEQ multiplex PCR assay was applied. For most patients, genomic DNA was isolated with the Qiagen DNeasy Blood and Tissue Kit and shipped frozen to Adaptive Biotechnologies for TCR sequencing. For most patients, genomic DNA was subjected to high-throughput TCR-beta CDR3 sequencing by Adaptive Biotechnologies. Regarding the original processing steps: TCR sequencing data were retrieved from Adaptive's ImmunoSEQ software for about 17 patients, whereas three other patients were processed with MiXCR and VDJtools. CD4 versus CD8 sorting errors were corrected by removing sequences found in both subsets at a frequency ratio below 5:1. CDR3 nucleotide sequences shared between donor and recipient were removed because their origin could not be assigned. To be classed as alloreactive, a clone needed at least 2-fold expansion over unstimulated cells and a minimum CFSE-low frequency of 0.002% (template counts) or 0.001% (read counts). Mappable clones were those detected in sequenced pre-transplant spleen, lymph node, or MLR CFSE-low populations of the donor or recipient. Cumulative frequency of alloreactive clones was calculated as a percentage of all sequences weighted by copy number. TCRdb retrieved this table from immuneACCESS and kept in-frame rearrangements only. Not all clones are present; in checked studies, unresolved V genes account for under half, and no reason is known for the remainder. That table supplies the V and J calls and clone size; D and trimming were determined from the DNA. The sample profile shows 75,000 to 100,000 clones; 91% of them were found once. The ten most abundant clones make up roughly 0.2% of the sample.

The sample in question was unstimulated CD4+ T cells sorted from spleen or lymph node cells, obtained before transplant. The receptor's source is a human donor who was the organ donor for an intestinal transplant. The V gene is TRBV6-5 and the J gene is TRBJ2-3; 5 matching bases give a weak D call of TRBD1. Here is the DNA: TGTGCCAGCAGTTTTAGGGGCCGGAGAGATACGCAGTATTTT. It encodes CASSFRGRRDTQYF.